The sequence of this TCR beta chain was determined in a study of CD8+ T cells in alopecia areata. The overall study: Treatment of the treated patients consisted of oral tofacitinib, 5 to 10 mg twice daily. The tofacitinib course ran for 6 to 18 months and was followed by 6 months off drug.

This clone was seen more than once but under ten times. Extraction of RNA preceded its reverse transcription into cDNA, which served as the sequencing template. Assay: immunoSEQ multiplex PCR; the TCRdb copy retains only in-frame clones and omits some. The data contain some 180,000 clones, more than 60% of them singletons. The germline V gene encodes CDR1 MNHEY and CDR2 SVGAGI. Trimming left V 3 bases short and J 3 bases short, with 15 bases between. This CDR3 contains 16 residues. The origin of this receptor is a human donor with alopecia areata. This material consisted of CD4+ T cells sorted from blood, taken at week 0. The chain uses TRBV6-5 and TRBJ2-1; tentative D call: TRBD2 (6 bases). The CDR3 protein is CASSYSRGAIYNEQFF. In nucleotides, the CDR3 is TGTGCCAGCAGTTATTCTCGCGGGGCAATCTACAATGAGCAGTTCTTC.